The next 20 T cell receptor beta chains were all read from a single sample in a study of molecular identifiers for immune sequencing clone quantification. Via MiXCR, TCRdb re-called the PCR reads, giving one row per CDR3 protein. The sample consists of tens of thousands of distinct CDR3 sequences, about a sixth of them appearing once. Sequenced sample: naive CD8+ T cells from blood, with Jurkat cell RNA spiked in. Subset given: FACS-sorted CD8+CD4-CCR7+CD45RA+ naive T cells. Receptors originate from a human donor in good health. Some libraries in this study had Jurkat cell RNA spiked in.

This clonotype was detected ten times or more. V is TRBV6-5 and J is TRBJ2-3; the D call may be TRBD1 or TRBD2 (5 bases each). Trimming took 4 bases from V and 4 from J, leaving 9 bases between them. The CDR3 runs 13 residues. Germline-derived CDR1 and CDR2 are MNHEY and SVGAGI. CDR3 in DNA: TGTGCCAGCAGTTTCGGGACGGCAGATACGCAGTATTTT. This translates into CASSFGTADTQYF.

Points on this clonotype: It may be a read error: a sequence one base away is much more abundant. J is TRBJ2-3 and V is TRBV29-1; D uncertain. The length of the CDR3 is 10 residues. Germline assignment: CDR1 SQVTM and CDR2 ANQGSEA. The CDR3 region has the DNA TGCAGCGTTGGGGCGGATACGCAGTGTTTT. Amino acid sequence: CSVGADTQCF.

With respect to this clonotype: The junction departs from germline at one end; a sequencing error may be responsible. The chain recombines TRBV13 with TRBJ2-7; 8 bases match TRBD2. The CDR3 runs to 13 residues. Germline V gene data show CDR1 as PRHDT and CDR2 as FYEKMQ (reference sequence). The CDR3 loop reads CACSERGPYEQYF. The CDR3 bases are TGTGCCTGCAGCGAGCGGGGGCCCTACGAGCAGTACTTC.

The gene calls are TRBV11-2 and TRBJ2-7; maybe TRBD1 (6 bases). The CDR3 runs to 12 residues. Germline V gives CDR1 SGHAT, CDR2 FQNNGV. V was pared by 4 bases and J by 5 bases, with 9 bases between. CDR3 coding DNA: TGTGCCAGCAGCTACAGGGACAACGAGCAGTACTTC. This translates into CASSYRDNEQYF.

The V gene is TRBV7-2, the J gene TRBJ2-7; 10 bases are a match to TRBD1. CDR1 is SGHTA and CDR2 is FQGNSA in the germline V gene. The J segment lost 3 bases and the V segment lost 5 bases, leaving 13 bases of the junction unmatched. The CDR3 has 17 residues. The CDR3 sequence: CASSPPRIGTGDYEQYF. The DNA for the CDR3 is TGTGCCAGCAGCCCCCCAAGGATCGGGACAGGGGACTACGAGCAGTACTTC.

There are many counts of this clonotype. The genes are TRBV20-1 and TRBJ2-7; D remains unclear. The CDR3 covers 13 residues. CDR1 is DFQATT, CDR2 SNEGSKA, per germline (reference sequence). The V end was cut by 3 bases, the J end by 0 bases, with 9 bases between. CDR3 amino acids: CSARNSLSYEQYF. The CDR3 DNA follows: TGCAGTGCTAGGAACAGCCTCTCCTACGAGCAGTACTTC.

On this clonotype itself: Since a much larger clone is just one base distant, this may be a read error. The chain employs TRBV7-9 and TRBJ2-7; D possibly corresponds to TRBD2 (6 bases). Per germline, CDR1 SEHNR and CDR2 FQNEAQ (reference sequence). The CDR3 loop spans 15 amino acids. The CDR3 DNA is TGTGCCAGCTGCTTAGCGGCAGGGAGGACCTACGAGCAGTACTTC. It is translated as CASCLAAGRTYEQYF.

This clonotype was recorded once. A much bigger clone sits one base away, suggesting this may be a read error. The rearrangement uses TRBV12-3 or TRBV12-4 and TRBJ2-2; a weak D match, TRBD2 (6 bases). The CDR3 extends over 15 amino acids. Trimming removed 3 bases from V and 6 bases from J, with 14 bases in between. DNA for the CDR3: TGTGCCAGCAGTTTCATCGGGAGTGTCTCCGGGGAGCTGTTTTTT. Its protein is CASSFIGSVSGELFF.

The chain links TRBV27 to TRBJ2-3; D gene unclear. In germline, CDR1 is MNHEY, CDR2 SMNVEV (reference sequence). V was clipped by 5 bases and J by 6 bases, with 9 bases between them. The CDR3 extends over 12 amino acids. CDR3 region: CASSLRGDTQYF. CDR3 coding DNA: TGTGCCAGCAGTCTCCGTGGGGATACGCAGTATTTT.

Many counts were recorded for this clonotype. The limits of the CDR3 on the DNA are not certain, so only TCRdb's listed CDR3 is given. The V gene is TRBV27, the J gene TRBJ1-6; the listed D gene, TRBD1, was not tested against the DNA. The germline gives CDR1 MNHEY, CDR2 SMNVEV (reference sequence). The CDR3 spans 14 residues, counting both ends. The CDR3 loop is CASSPSFGPGPLHF.

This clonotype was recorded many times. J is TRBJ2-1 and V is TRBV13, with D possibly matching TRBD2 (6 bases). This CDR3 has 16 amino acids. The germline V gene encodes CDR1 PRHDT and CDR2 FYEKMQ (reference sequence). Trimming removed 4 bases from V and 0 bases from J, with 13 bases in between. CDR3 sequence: CASSSTTRSSYNEQFF. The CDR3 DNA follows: TGTGCCAGCAGCTCAACGACTAGAAGCTCCTACAATGAGCAGTTCTTC.

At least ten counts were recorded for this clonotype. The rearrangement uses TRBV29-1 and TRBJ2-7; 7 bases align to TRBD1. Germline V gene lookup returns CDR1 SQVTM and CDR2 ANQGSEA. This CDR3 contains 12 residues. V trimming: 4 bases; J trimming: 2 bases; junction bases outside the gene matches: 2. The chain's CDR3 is CSVVDRAYEQYF. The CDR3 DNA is TGCAGCGTTGTAGACAGGGCCTACGAGCAGTACTTC.

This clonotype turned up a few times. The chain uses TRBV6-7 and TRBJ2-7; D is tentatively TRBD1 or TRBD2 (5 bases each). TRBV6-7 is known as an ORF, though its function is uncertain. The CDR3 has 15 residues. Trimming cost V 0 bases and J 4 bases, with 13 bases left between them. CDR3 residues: CASSYSSFWGYEQYF. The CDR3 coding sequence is TGTGCCAGCAGTTACTCGAGTTTCTGGGGGTACGAGCAGTACTTC.

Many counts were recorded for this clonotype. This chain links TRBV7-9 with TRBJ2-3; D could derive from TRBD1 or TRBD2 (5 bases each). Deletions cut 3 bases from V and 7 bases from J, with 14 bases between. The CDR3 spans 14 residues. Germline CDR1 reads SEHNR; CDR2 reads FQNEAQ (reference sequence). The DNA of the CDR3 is TGTGCCAGCAGCTTTCCCCGAGGGGCTCATACGCAGTATTTT. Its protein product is CASSFPRGAHTQYF. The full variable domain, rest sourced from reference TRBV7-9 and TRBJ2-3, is DTGVSQNPRHKITKRGQNVTFRCDPISEHNRLYWYRQTLGQGPEFLTYFQNEAQLEKSRLLSDRFSAERPKGSFSTLEIQRTEQGDSAMYLCASSFPRGAHTQYFGPGTRLTVL.

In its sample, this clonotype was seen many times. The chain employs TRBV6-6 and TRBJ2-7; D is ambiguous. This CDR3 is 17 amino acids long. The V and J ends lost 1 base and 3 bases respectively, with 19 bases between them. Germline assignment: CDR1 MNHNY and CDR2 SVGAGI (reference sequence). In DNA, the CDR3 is TGTGCCAGCAGTTACTGGGCCGAGGATGTGCACATCTACGAGCAGTACTTC. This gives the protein CASSYWAEDVHIYEQYF.

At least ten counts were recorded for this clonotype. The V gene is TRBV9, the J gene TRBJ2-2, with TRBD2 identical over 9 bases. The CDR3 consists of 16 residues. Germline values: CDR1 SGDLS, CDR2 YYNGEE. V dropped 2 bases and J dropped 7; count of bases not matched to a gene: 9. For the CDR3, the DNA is TGTGCCAGCAGCGTGGCACCGGGACTAGCTGTCGGGGAGCTGTTTTTT. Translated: CASSVAPGLAVGELFF.

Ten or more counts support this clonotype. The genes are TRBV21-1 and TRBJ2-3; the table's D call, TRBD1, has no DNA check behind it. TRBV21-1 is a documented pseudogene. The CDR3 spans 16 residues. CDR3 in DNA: TGTGCCAGCAGCGGACGACAGGGACCCAACACAGATACGCAGTATTTT. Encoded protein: CASSGRQGPNTDTQYF.

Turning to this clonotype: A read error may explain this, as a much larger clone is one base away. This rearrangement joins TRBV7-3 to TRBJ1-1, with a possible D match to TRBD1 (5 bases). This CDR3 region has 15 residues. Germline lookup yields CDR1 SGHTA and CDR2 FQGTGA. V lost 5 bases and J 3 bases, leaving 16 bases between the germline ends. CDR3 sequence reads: CASSPGHGRDTEAFF. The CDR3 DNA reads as TGTGCCAGCAGCCCCGGTCATGGCAGGGACACTGAAGCTTTCTTT.

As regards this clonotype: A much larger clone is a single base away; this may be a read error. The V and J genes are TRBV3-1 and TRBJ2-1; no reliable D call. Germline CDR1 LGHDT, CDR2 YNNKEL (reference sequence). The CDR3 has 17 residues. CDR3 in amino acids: CASNQDSSWEGYNEQFF. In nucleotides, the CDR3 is TGTGCCAGCAACCAAGATTCCTCGTGGGAAGGGTACAATGAGCAGTTCTTC.

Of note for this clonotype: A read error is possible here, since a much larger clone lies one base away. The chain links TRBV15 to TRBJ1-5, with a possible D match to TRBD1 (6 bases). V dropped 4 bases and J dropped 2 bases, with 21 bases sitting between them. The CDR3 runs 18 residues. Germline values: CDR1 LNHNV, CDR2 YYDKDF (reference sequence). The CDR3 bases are TGTGCCACCAGCAAAGATGAACAGGGACTTATGGGCAATCAGCCCCAGCATTTT. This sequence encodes CATSKDEQGLMGNQPQHF.